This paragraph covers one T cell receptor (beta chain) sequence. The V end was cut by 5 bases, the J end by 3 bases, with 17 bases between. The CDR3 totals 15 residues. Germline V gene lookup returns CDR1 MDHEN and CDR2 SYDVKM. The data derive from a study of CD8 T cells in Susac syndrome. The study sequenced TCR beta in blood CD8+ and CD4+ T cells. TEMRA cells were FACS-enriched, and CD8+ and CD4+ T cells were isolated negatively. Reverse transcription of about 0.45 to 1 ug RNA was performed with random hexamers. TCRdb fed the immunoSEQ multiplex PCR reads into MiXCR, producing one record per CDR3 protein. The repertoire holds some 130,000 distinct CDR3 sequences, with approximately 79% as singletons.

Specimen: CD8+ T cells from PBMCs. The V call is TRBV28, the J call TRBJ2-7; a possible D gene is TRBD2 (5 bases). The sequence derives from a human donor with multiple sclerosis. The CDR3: CASSPTQGRDYEQYF. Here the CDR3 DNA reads TGTGCCAGCAGTCCTACCCAAGGCCGGGACTACGAGCAGTACTTC.